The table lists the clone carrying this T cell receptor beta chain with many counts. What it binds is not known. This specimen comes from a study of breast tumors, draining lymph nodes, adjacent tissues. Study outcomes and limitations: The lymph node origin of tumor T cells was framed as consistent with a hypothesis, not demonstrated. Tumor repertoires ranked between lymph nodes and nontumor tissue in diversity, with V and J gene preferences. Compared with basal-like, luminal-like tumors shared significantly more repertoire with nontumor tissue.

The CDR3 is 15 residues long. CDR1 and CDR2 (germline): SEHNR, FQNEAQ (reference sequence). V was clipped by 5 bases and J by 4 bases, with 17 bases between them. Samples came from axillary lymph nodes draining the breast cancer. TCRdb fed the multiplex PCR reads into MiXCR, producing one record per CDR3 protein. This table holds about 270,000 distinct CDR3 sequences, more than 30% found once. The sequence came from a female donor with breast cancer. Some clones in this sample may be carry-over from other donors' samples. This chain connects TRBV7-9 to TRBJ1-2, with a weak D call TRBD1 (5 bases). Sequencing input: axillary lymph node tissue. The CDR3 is CASSPVGARGYGYTF. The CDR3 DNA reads TGTGCCAGCAGCCCGGTTGGGGCGCGAGGCTATGGCTACACCTTC.